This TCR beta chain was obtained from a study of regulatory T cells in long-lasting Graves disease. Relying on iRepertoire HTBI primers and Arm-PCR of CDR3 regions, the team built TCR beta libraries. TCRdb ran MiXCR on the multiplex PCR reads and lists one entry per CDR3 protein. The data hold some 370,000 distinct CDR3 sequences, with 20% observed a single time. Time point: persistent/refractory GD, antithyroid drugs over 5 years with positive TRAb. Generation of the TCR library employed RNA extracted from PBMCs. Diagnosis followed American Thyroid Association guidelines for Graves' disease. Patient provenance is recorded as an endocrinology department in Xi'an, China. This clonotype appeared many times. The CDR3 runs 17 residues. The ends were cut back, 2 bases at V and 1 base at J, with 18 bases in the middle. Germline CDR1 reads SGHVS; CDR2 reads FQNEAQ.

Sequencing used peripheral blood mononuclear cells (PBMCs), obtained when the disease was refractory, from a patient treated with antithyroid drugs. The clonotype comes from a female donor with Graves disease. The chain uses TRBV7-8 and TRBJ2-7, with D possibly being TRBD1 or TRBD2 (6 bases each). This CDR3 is CASSLPPPGGRSYEQYF. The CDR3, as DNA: TGTGCCAGCAGCTTACCCCCCCCTGGGGGGCGTTCCTACGAGCAGTACTTC.